The 18 T cell receptor beta chains below all came from one sample that was sequenced in a study of shared clonotypes between healthy human individuals. This table comes from immunoSEQ multiplex PCR, and its TCRdb copy is limited to in-frame clones, with some not included. The data contain about 1.5 million clones, 95% to 99% of them singletons. Sequencing input: naive CD4+ T cells sorted from blood. Subset given: CD45RA+ positively selected. The receptors derive from a young man in good health.

V and J are TRBV5-1 and TRBJ2-7, with no clear D. CDR3 length: 13 residues. The V end was cut by 4 bases, the J end by 1 base, with 9 bases between. Germline CDR1 reads SGHRS; CDR2 reads YFSETQ. The CDR3 sequence is CASSPDRSYEQYF. The CDR3 DNA reads as TGCGCCAGCAGCCCAGACCGTTCCTACGAGCAGTACTTC.

This sequence joins TRBV7-9 and TRBJ1-5; D not certain. This CDR3 spans 12 amino acids. V was cut by 11 bases and J by 2 bases, with 10 bases left in between. Germline V gives CDR1 SEHNR, CDR2 FQNEAQ (reference sequence). Here the CDR3 DNA reads TGTGCCCTAAGTATGGGCAATCAGCCCCAGCATTTT. It encodes CALSMGNQPQHF. The variable domain in full, completed from reference TRBV7-9 and TRBJ1-5, reads DTGVSQNPRHKITKRGQNVTFRCDPISEHNRLYWYRQTLGQGPEFLTYFQNEAQLEKSRLLSDRFSAERPKGSFSTLEIQRTEQGDSAMYLCALSMGNQPQHFGDGTRLSIL.

The rearrangement uses TRBV5-4 and TRBJ1-2; no reliable D call. V gave up 0 bases and J gave up 7 bases, with 19 bases separating them. This CDR3 has 16 amino acids. Germline V gene lookup returns CDR1 SGHNT and CDR2 YYREEE (reference sequence). The CDR3 spells CASSLGGFPGMSGYTF. The CDR3 DNA reads as TGTGCCAGCAGCTTGGGGGGATTCCCGGGCATGAGTGGCTACACCTTC.

Of note for this clone: Germline is not matched at one junction end, which may reflect a read error. The chain uses TRBV5-1 and TRBJ2-7; TRBD1 or TRBD2 may be the D gene (5 bases each). The CDR3 loop spans 15 amino acids. Germline CDR1 is SGHRS and CDR2 is YFSETQ. The CDR3 DNA reads as TGCGCTAGCAGCTTGGGGGTTGGGATGGACTACGAGCAGTACTTC. Protein product: CASSLGVGMDYEQYF.

The chain links TRBV2 to TRBJ2-3; D unclear. CDR1 and CDR2 (germline): SNHLY, FYNNEI. This CDR3 comprises 14 residues. V was pared by 3 bases and J by 3 bases, with 10 bases between. The CDR3 spells CASSDLPPTDTQYF. Here the CDR3 DNA reads TGTGCCAGCAGTGATCTACCCCCTACAGATACGCAGTATTTT.

V is TRBV6-6 and J is TRBJ1-2; D uncertain. Trimming stripped 6 bases from V and 3 bases from J, with 17 bases between. Germline CDR1 and CDR2: MNHNY and SVGAGI (reference sequence). The CDR3 totals 15 residues. CDR3 protein: CASSANSWSHYGYTF. The CDR3 bases are TGTGCCAGCAGCGCAAACAGTTGGTCCCACTATGGCTACACCTTC.

The CDR3 region is CASSPNSRDYGYTF. In DNA, the CDR3 is TGTGCCAGCTCACCAAATTCAAGAGACTATGGCTACACCTTC. This rearrangement joins TRBV18 to TRBJ1-2; D is undetermined. CDR1 KGHSH and CDR2 LQKENI come from the germline V gene. Trimming left V 2 bases short and J 3 bases short, with 10 bases between. The CDR3 runs 14 residues.

The chain recombines TRBV11-2 with TRBJ2-1; unclear D gene. Germline V gives CDR1 SGHAT, CDR2 FQNNGV. Trimming shortened V by 2 bases and J by 9 bases, and 17 bases separated the two germline ends. This CDR3 contains 15 residues. CDR3 DNA sequence: TGTGCCAGCAGCTTAACGCCTAGTTTTTTGCCTGAGCAGTTCTTC. Translating it yields CASSLTPSFLPEQFF.

The V call is TRBV5-1, the J call TRBJ1-2, with D possibly TRBD1 on 6 matching bases. The CDR3 runs to 15 residues. Germline lookup yields CDR1 SGHRS and CDR2 YFSETQ. V lost 0 bases and J 6 bases, leaving 15 bases between the germline ends. The CDR3 nucleotides are TGCGCCAGCAGCTTGGCTCTAGCAGGGGCGGATGGCTACACCTTC. Translating it yields CASSLALAGADGYTF.

This chain uses TRBV9 with TRBJ2-1, with TRBD1 matching over 9 bases. There are 15 residues in the CDR3. From germline, CDR1 is SGDLS and CDR2 YYNGEE. Trimming removed 2 bases from V and 7 bases from J; junction bases left unmatched: 7. CDR3 amino acids: CASSVGGTGRNEQFF. The CDR3 bases are TGTGCCAGCAGCGTGGGCGGGACAGGGAGGAATGAGCAGTTCTTC.

J is TRBJ2-7 and V is TRBV5-1; D remains ambiguous. Germline CDR1 and CDR2: SGHRS and YFSETQ. V lost 2 bases to trimming and J lost 0 bases, with 9 bases between them. This CDR3 comprises 14 residues. The CDR3 protein is CASSFEKPSYEQYF. The CDR3 bases are TGCGCCAGCAGCTTCGAGAAGCCCTCCTACGAGCAGTACTTC.

This clone was counted a single time. The chain has TRBV11-2 and TRBJ1-3, with D unresolved. Germline values: CDR1 SGHAT, CDR2 FQNNGV. V was trimmed by 5 bases and J by 0 bases, leaving 8 bases between them. CDR3 length: 14 residues. The CDR3 DNA sequence: TGTGCCAGCAGCCACCGCGGCTCTGGAAACACCATATATTTT. Translation gives CASSHRGSGNTIYF.

CDR3 bases: TGTGCCAGCAGTTACAAAAACCCTTATGGCTACACCTTC. It is translated as CASSYKNPYGYTF. The gene calls are TRBV6-5 and TRBJ1-2, with D unclear. Germline values: CDR1 MNHEY, CDR2 SVGAGI. Trimming took off 2 bases at V and 5 bases at J, with 9 bases between the two ends. The CDR3 loop spans 13 amino acids.

This chain connects TRBV30 to TRBJ1-2; TRBD1 matches at 11 bases. The germline CDR1 and CDR2 sequences are GTSNPN and SVGIG (reference sequence). V lost 2 bases, J lost 1 base, and 3 bases stayed unmatched. The CDR3 is 15 amino acids. The CDR3 region has the DNA TGTGCCTGGAGTAGGACAGGGGGCGATAACTATGGCTACACCTTC. Residues: CAWSRTGGDNYGYTF.

This clone was picked up one time. In DNA form, the CDR3 reads TGCAGCGTTGGCAGGAGGCAAGAGACCCAGTACTTC. Protein: CSVGRRQETQYF. V is TRBV29-1 and J is TRBJ2-5; D may be TRBD2 (5 bases). The germline V gene has CDR1 SQVTM and CDR2 ANQGSEA. The ends were cut back, 4 bases at V and 2 bases at J, with 8 bases in the middle. The CDR3 sequence is 12 residues long.

V and J are TRBV28 and TRBJ2-7; no clear D gene. The CDR3 sequence is 14 residues long. CDR1 is MDHEN and CDR2 is SYDVKM in the germline V gene. Between the trimmed V and J ends, which lost 4 bases and 3 bases, there was a span of 13 bases. In DNA, the CDR3 is TGTGCCAGCAGTTCTGCTGAGCGCGGCTACGAGCAGTACTTC. Its protein product is CASSSAERGYEQYF.

The chain uses TRBV6-5 and TRBJ2-3; 7 nucleotides match TRBD2. This CDR3 comprises 13 residues. In germline, CDR1 is MNHEY, CDR2 SVGAGI. With V trimmed by 6 bases and J by 5 bases, 5 bases remained unmatched. The CDR3 loop is CASRKSGIDTQYF. DNA for the CDR3: TGTGCCAGCAGAAAGAGCGGGATAGATACGCAGTATTTT.

The CDR3 nucleotides read TGTGCCAGCAGTCTAGACAGGGACCTGTACTTC. This translates into CASSLDRDLYF. The chain joins TRBV28 to TRBJ2-7; TRBD1 matches at 7 bases. From germline, CDR1 is MDHEN and CDR2 SYDVKM. CDR3 length: 11 amino acids. Losses at the gene ends were 5 bases for V and 12 bases for J; bases not matched to a gene: 7. Full variable domain (outside the CDR3, taken from reference TRBV28 and TRBJ2-7): DVKVTQSSRYLVKRTGEKVFLECVQDMDHENMFWYRQDPGLGLRLIYFSYDVKMKEKGDIPEGYSVSREKKERFSLILESASTNQTSMYLCASSLDRDLYFGPGTRLTVT.